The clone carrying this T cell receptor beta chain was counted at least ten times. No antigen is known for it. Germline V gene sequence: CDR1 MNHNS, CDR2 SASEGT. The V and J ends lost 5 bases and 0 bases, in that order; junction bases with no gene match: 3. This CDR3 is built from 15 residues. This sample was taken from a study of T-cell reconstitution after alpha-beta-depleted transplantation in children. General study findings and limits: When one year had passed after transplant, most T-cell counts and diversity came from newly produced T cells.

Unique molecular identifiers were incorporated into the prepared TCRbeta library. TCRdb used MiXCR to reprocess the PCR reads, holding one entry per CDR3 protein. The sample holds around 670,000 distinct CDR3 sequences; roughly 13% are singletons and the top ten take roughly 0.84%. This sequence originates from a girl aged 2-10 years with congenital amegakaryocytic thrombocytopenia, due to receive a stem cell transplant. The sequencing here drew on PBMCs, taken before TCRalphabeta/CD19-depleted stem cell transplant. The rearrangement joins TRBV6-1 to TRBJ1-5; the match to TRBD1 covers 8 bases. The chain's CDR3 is CASSRTGSSNQPQHF. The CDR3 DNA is TGTGCCAGCAGTCGGACAGGGTCTAGCAATCAGCCCCAGCATTTT.